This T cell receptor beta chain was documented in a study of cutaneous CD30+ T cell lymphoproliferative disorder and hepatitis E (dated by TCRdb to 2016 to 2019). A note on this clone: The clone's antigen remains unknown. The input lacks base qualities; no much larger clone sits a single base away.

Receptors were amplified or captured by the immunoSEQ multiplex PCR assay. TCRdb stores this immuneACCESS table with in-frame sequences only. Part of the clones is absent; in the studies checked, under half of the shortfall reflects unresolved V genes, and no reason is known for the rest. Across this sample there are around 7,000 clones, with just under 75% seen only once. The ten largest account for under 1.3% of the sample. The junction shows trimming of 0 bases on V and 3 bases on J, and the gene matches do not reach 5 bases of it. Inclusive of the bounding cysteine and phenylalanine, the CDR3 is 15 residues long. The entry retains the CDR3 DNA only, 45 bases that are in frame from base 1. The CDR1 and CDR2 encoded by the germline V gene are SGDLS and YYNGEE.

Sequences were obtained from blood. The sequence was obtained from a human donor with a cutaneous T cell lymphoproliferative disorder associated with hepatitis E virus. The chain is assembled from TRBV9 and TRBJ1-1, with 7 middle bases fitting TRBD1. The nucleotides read TGTGCCAGCAGCGTAGGTGGAGGGGGCCACACTGAAGCTTTCTTT. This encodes CASSVGGGGHTEAFF.